Each of the 16 T cell receptor beta chains below was sequenced from the same sample in a study of T cells in Graves' hyperthyroidism and ophthalmopathy (dated by TCRdb to about 2019). The method was multiplex PCR. The instrument was an Illumina HiSeq 2000. TCR beta CDR3 regions were amplified from RNA transcripts. A first-round RT-PCR of the TCR CDR3 used the HTBI primer set with the Qiagen OneStep RT-PCR kit. TCRdb trimmed public reads at Q25 via fastp, called clones via MiXCR and kept in-frame beta chains. Every distinct CDR3 protein forms one entry, paired with its most common genes and DNA. The sample table contains some 370,000 distinct CDR3 sequences; only one count was recorded for 11% to 15% of them. The ten top clones hold 28% of the sample. Sequenced input: blood. These receptor sequences come from a man in his forties or fifties with Graves' ophthalmopathy.

The table lists this clonotype with many counts. The chain recombines TRBV29-1 with TRBJ2-7; 13 bases align to TRBD2. From germline, CDR1 is SQVTM and CDR2 ANQGSEA. The CDR3 contains 13 residues. V trimming: 5 bases; J trimming: 2 bases; junction bases outside the gene matches: 0. The CDR3: CSVTSGRAYEQYF. CDR3 in DNA: TGCAGCGTTACTAGCGGGAGGGCCTACGAGCAGTACTTC.

This clonotype was recorded at least ten times. This chain uses TRBV4-2 with TRBJ1-2; TRBD1 matches 8 bases. The CDR3 covers 15 residues. Germline V gene lookup returns CDR1 LGHNA and CDR2 YNFKEQ. The J segment lost 4 bases and the V segment lost 1 base, leaving 5 bases of the junction unmatched. The DNA of the CDR3 is TGTGCCAGCAGCCAAGGGGGACAGGCGGGCTATGGCTACACCTTC. It codes for CASSQGGQAGYGYTF.

This clonotype was detected ten times or more. The chain employs TRBV29-1 and TRBJ2-3; 8 bases map to TRBD2. The CDR3 contains 14 residues. Trimming took 7 bases from V and 4 from J; bases not matched to a gene: 10. From germline, CDR1 is SQVTM and CDR2 ANQGSEA. CDR3 nucleotide sequence: TGCAGCGGTGCCGGGACTAGAGTGTCAGATACGCAGTATTTT. Amino acids: CSGAGTRVSDTQYF.

Many counts were recorded for this clonotype. J is TRBJ1-1 and V is TRBV3-1; 7 positions match TRBD1. The CDR3 contains 13 residues. The V segment lost 8 bases and the J segment 11 bases; nucleotides outside the gene matches: 14. The germline V gene has CDR1 LGHDT and CDR2 YNNKEL (reference sequence). Here the CDR3 DNA reads TGTGCCAGCCGAACGAAAGGGGGCGAGCGTGCTTTCTTT. It is translated as CASRTKGGERAFF.

This clonotype has only a few counts. The J gene is TRBJ2-3, the V gene TRBV5-8, with D uncertain. Between the trimmed V and J ends, which lost 0 bases and 6 bases, there was a span of 14 bases. CDR1 and CDR2 from the germline V gene are SGHTS and YDEGEE. There are 15 residues in the CDR3. CDR3 region: CASSLGTLKMDTQYF. CDR3 nucleotide sequence: TGTGCCAGCAGCTTGGGGACCCTAAAAATGGATACGCAGTATTTT.

This clonotype was recorded at least ten times. This sequence joins TRBV20-1 and TRBJ2-4, with 9 bases aligning to TRBD1. This CDR3 spans 15 amino acids. The V segment lost 6 bases and the J segment 0 bases; nucleotides outside the gene matches: 6. Germline lookup yields CDR1 DFQATT and CDR2 SNEGSKA (reference sequence). CDR3 in amino acids: CSAPTGGKAKNIQYF. The CDR3 DNA reads TGCAGTGCACCGACAGGGGGTAAAGCCAAAAACATTCAGTACTTC.

This clonotype has a count of ten or more. The chain has TRBV7-3 and TRBJ2-7; 12 positions agree with TRBD2. The CDR3 is made up of 20 amino acids. V was clipped by 5 bases and J by 3 bases; unmatched bases: 20. Germline V lookup: CDR1 SGHTA, CDR2 FQGTGA. The CDR3 nucleotides read TGTGCCAGCAGCCCGACCGAGGAGACTAGCGGGAGCCGGGCCTTCTACGAGCAGTACTTC. Translated, it gives CASSPTEETSGSRAFYEQYF.

This clonotype was picked up many times. The rearrangement links TRBV2 to TRBJ1-4; D remains ambiguous. V was pared by 8 bases and J by 6 bases, with 4 bases between. The CDR3 is made up of 10 amino acids. Germline lookup yields CDR1 SNHLY and CDR2 FYNNEI. CDR3 nucleotides: TGTGCCAGCCTACATGAAAAACTGTTTTTT. It codes for CASLHEKLFF.

This clonotype was picked up many times. The V call is TRBV2, the J call TRBJ1-5; no firm D call. Trimming took 4 bases from V and 4 from J, leaving 11 bases between them. Germline loops: CDR1 SNHLY, CDR2 FYNNEI. The CDR3 is 14 amino acids. CDR3 sequence (DNA): TGTGCCAGCAGTGCGGGGATCCGGAATCAGCCCCAGCATTTT. Its protein is CASSAGIRNQPQHF.

This clonotype has ten or more counts. The CDR3 coding sequence is TGTGCCAGCAGCCAAGCTCTAGCCGACACCGGGGAGCTGTTTTTT. Translated, it gives CASSQALADTGELFF. The rearrangement links TRBV3-1 to TRBJ2-2; D perhaps matches TRBD2 (5 bases). The germline V gene encodes CDR1 LGHDT and CDR2 YNNKEL (reference sequence). CDR3 length: 15 residues. V dropped 1 base and J dropped 3 bases, with 9 bases sitting between them.

This clonotype has a count of ten or more. J is TRBJ2-3 and V is TRBV20-1, with D maybe TRBD2 (5 bases). Germline V gives CDR1 DFQATT, CDR2 SNEGSKA (reference sequence). Trimming took 4 bases from V and 0 from J, leaving 14 bases between them. The CDR3 spans 15 residues. For the CDR3, the DNA is TGCAGTGCTATTTCGCGGCGGAGGAGCACAGATACGCAGTATTTT. It yields the protein CSAISRRRSTDTQYF.

V usage is TRBV12-3 or TRBV12-4 and J usage is TRBJ2-2, with 8 bases lining up with TRBD2. This CDR3 contains 15 residues. The J segment lost 5 bases and the V segment lost 3 bases, leaving 5 bases of the junction unmatched. The CDR3 DNA reads TGTGCCAGCAGTTTTGCGGGAGGAAAAACCGGGGAGCTGTTTTTT. This gives the protein CASSFAGGKTGELFF.

This clonotype has just a few counts. This chain uses TRBV3-1 with TRBJ2-7; 16 positions agree with TRBD2. This CDR3 spans 18 amino acids. Losses at the gene ends were 1 base for V and 4 bases for J; bases not matched to a gene: 7. Germline CDR1 is LGHDT and CDR2 is YNNKEL (reference sequence). The CDR3 region has the DNA TGTGCCAGCAGCCAAGGCGGGACTAGCGGGAGGGCCGTGTACGAGCAGTACTTC. Translation: CASSQGGTSGRAVYEQYF.

In its sample, this clonotype was seen many times. The chain is built from TRBV7-8 and TRBJ2-5, with 11 bases fitting TRBD2. Germline CDR1 reads SGHVS; CDR2 reads FQNEAQ. CDR3 size: 17 residues. V was clipped by 3 bases and J by 2 bases; unmatched bases: 8. The CDR3 DNA follows: TGTGCCAGCAGCTTGGGCCTAGCGGGAGGAAGGCAAGAGACCCAGTACTTC. Protein sequence: CASSLGLAGGRQETQYF.

The V gene is TRBV7-8, the J gene TRBJ1-5; D unresolved. V gave up 5 bases and J gave up 4 bases, with 12 bases separating them. The germline CDR1 and CDR2 sequences are SGHVS and FQNEAQ. The length of the CDR3 is 14 residues. This CDR3 reads CASSKDTPNQPQHF. Here the CDR3 DNA reads TGTGCCAGCAGCAAAGACACACCGAATCAGCCCCAGCATTTT. Full variable domain (outside the CDR3, taken from reference TRBV7-8 and TRBJ1-5): GAGVSQSPRYKVAKRGQDVALRCDPISGHVSLFWYQQALGQGPEFLTYFQNEAQLDKSGLPSDRFFAERPEGSVSTLKIQRTQQEDSAVYLCASSKDTPNQPQHFGDGTRLSIL.

This clonotype was counted many times. The chain uses TRBV12-3 or TRBV12-4 and TRBJ1-1, with D unclear. The V gene lost 3 bases and the J gene lost 4 bases, with 12 bases spanning the gap. The CDR3 length is 14 residues. The CDR3 bases are TGTGCCAGCAGTTTTGAGGTCTTCGGCACTGAAGCTTTCTTT. Protein: CASSFEVFGTEAFF.